The present TCR beta chain was sequenced within a study of OX40 agonist ivuxolimab in advanced cancers. Overall study: Those enrolled were roughly 80% male, with a mean age of 60 years and ages from 23 to 79.

To note about this clone: Its antigen is still unknown.

Assay: immunoSEQ multiplex PCR; the TCRdb copy retains only in-frame clones and omits some. This table holds about 80,000 clones, over 80% found once. Broader study findings: Antigen specificity remained undetermined for the expanded peripheral T cells.

This clonotype was obtained from an adult with an advanced solid tumor such as melanoma, head and neck, liver or kidney cancer. The material was CD4+ or CD8+ T cells sorted from blood, obtained in a trial of the OX40 agonist ivuxolimab.

The CDR3 coding sequence is TGTGCTAGTGGCGGGGGAGGGTATACCGGGGAGCTGTTTTTT. This translates into CASGGGGYTGELFF. The rearrangement joins TRBV12-5 to TRBJ2-2; the match to TRBD2 covers 7 bases. The CDR3 totals 14 residues. Germline V CDR1 and CDR2: LGHNT, FRNRAP. The J segment lost 5 bases and the V segment lost 6 bases, leaving 6 bases of the junction unmatched. Based on the CDR3 plus reference TRBV12-5 and TRBJ2-2, the full variable domain is DARVTQTPRHKVTEMGQEVTMRCQPILGHNTVFWYRQTMMQGLELLAYFRNRAPLDDSGMPKDRFSAEMPDATLATLKIQPSEPRDSAVYFCASGGGGYTGELFFGEGSRLTVL.